The 8 T cell receptor beta chains in this list originate from one sample, sequenced in a study of shared T cell receptors in the human thymus. TCRdb keeps only in-frame clones here, not all; method: immunoSEQ multiplex PCR. The sample records approximately 760,000 clones, approximately 85% being singletons. Another study also made use of these data, one on human thymus T cells.

The specimen sequenced was thymocytes. These receptors all stem from a girl under three years old with a congenital heart defect.

The CDR3 here is CASSPDSQSSYNSPLHF. The CDR3, as DNA: TGCGCCAGCAGCCCAGACAGCCAAAGCTCCTATAATTCACCCCTCCACTTT. This rearrangement joins TRBV5-1 to TRBJ1-6; possibly TRBD1 for D (5 bases). The CDR3 consists of 17 residues. Trimming took off 4 bases at V and 0 bases at J, with 14 bases between the two ends. Germline V gene lookup returns CDR1 SGHRS and CDR2 YFSETQ.

The J gene is TRBJ2-3, the V gene TRBV4-3; D call uncertain. Germline CDR1 and CDR2: LGHNA and YSLEER. With 0 bases removed from V and 4 bases from J, the gap between germline ends came to 14 bases. The CDR3 consists of 16 residues. The DNA for the CDR3 is TGCGCCAGCAGCCAAGATGGAGTGAAAGGTTCAGATACGCAGTATTTT. Protein: CASSQDGVKGSDTQYF.

The J gene is TRBJ2-7, the V gene TRBV19; 9 positions agree with TRBD1. This CDR3 spans 13 amino acids. J gave up 3 bases and V 6 bases, and 3 bases lay outside the gene matches. Germline CDR1 is LNHDA and CDR2 is SQIVND (reference sequence). The CDR3: CASSGTGSYEQYF. CDR3 DNA: TGTGCCAGTAGCGGGACAGGGAGCTACGAGCAGTACTTC.

The genes are TRBV29-1 and TRBJ1-1; 7 bases are shared with TRBD1. CDR1 is SQVTM, CDR2 ANQGSEA, per germline. This CDR3 has 14 amino acids. The ends lost 0 bases at V and 6 bases at J; junction bases unmatched: 7. The chain's CDR3 is CSVEEGRDSPEAFF. In DNA, the CDR3 is TGCAGCGTTGAAGAGGGTCGGGACAGCCCTGAAGCTTTCTTT.

The J gene is TRBJ2-6, the V gene TRBV7-9; perhaps TRBD2 as D (5 bases). The germline V gene has CDR1 SEHNR and CDR2 FQNEAQ (reference sequence). This CDR3 has 15 amino acids. V was cut by 5 bases and J by 2 bases, with 10 bases left in between. The CDR3: CASSLKEAGANVLTF. In DNA form, the CDR3 reads TGTGCCAGCAGCCTAAAGGAGGCTGGGGCCAACGTCCTGACTTTC.

In regard to this clone: In the same sample, other DNA sequences code for this CDR3. The rearrangement uses TRBV6-6 and TRBJ1-2; 8 nucleotides match TRBD1. This CDR3 has 13 residues. V gave up 4 bases and J gave up 3 bases; unmatched junction bases: 1. CDR1 and CDR2 (germline): MNHNY, SVGAGI (reference sequence). This CDR3 is CASSLTGDYGYTF. The DNA for the CDR3 is TGTGCCAGCAGTTTGACAGGGGACTATGGCTACACCTTC.

This sequence joins TRBV27 and TRBJ2-7; D might be TRBD2 (7 bases). The CDR3 has 14 residues. The ends were cut back, 6 bases at V and 5 bases at J, with 17 bases in the middle. CDR1 MNHEY and CDR2 SMNVEV come from the germline V gene (reference sequence). The CDR3 reads CASSPEGGRHEQYF. The CDR3 DNA sequence: TGTGCCAGCAGCCCAGAGGGGGGGCGACACGAGCAGTACTTC.

This clone was found a few times. The rearrangement uses TRBV30 and TRBJ2-1; D remains unclear. The CDR3 totals 12 residues. V was trimmed by 4 bases and J by 2 bases, leaving 6 bases between them. Per the germline V gene, CDR1 is GTSNPN and CDR2 is SVGIG (reference sequence). The CDR3 DNA sequence: TGTGCCTGGATACACGCCTACAATGAGCAGTTCTTC. It translates to CAWIHAYNEQFF.